This record concerns one T cell receptor beta chain sequence. The antigen remains unidentified. This sample was included in a study of shared clonotypes between healthy human individuals. Study results and limitations: Shared across a handful of donors were 4% to 6% of the naive CD4 clonotypes. Rarefaction indicated that sorted-subset sequencing remained incomplete although depth was large.

Clones were sequenced by immunoSEQ multiplex PCR, and TCRdb holds only the in-frame ones, with some missing. The sample records approximately 350,000 clones, 74% being singletons. CDR1 is WNHNN, CDR2 SYGVQD, per germline (reference sequence). This CDR3 has 13 residues. Germline trimming cut 5 bases from V and 7 bases from J; bases unmatched to any gene: 5. The sequenced sample consisted of memory CD4+ T cells sorted from blood. Subset here: CD45RA-negative fraction. The chain carries TRBV10-1 and TRBJ2-1, with 7 bases that match TRBD2. This sequence was found in a man aged 30-40 years in good health. The CDR3 bases are TGCGCCAGCAGTCAGACTAGCACGAATGAGCAGTTCTTC. It yields the protein CASSQTSTNEQFF.